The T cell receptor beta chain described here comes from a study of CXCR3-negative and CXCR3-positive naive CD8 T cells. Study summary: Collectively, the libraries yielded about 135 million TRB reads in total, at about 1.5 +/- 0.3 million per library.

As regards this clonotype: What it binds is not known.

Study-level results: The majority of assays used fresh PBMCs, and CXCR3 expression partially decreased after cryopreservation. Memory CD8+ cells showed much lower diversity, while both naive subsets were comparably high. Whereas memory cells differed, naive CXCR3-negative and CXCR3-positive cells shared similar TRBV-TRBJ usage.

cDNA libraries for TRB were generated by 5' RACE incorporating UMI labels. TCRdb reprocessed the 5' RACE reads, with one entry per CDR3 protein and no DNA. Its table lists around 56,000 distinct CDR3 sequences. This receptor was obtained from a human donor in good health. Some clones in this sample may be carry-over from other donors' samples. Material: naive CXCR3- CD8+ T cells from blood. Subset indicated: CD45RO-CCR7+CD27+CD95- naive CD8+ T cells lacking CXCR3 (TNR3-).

The CDR3 sequence: CASSDEDFAAKNIQYF. The J gene is TRBJ2-4, the V gene TRBV7-2. This CDR3 comprises 16 residues. CDR1 SGHTA and CDR2 FQGNSA come from the germline V gene. The whole variable domain, remainder taken from reference TRBV7-2 and TRBJ2-4, is GAGVSQSPSNKVTEKGKDVELRCDPISGHTALYWYRQSLGQGLEFLIYFQGNSAPDKSGLPSDRFSAERTGGSVSTLTIQRTQQEDSAVYLCASSDEDFAAKNIQYFGAGTRLSVL.